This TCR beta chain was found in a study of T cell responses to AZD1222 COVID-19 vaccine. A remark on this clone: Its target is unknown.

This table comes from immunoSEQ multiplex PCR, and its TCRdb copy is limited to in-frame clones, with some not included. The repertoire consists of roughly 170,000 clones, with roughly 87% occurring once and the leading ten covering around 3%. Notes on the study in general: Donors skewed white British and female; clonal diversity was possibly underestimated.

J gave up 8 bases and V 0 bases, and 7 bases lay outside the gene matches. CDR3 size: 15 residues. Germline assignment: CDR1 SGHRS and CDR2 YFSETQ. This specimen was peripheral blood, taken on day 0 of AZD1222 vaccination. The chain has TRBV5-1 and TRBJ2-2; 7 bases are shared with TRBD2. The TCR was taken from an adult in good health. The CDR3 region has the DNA TGCGCCAGCAGCTTGGGACTAGCCCTAGAAGGGGAGCTGTTTTTT. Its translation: CASSLGLALEGELFF.